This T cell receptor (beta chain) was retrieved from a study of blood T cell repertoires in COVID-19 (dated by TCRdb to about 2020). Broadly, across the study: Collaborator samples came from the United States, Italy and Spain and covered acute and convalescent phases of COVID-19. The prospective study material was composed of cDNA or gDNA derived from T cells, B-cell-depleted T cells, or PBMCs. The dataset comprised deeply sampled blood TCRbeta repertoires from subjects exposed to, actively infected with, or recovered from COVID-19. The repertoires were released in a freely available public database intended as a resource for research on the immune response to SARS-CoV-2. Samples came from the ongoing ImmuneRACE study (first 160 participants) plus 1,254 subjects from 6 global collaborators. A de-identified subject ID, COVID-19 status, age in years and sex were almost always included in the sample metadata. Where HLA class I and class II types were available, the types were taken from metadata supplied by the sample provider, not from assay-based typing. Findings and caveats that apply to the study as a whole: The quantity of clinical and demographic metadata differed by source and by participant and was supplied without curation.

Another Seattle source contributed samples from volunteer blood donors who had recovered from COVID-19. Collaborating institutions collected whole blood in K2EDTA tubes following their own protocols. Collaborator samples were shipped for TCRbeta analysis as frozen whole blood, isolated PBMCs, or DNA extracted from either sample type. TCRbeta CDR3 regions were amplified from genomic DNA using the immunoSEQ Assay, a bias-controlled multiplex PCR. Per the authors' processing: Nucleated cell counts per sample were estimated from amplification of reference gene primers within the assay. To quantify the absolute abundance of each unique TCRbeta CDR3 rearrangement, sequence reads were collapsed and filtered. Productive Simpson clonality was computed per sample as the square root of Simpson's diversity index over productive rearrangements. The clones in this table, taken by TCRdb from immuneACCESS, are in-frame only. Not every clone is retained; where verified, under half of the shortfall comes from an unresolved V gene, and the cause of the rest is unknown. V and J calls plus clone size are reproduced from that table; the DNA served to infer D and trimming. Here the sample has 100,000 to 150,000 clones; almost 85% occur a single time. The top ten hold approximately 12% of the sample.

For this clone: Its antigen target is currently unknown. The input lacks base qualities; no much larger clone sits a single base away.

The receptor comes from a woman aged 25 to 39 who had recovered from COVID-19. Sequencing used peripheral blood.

CDR3 loop: CASSKDVLAAPSSEDEQYF. The nucleotide sequence reads TGTGCCAGCAGCAAAGATGTACTAGCGGCCCCGAGCTCTGAGGACGAGCAGTACTTC. This chain joins TRBV21-1 to TRBJ2-7; whether TRBD2, the table's D call, matches the DNA was not checked. TRBV21-1 is tagged as a pseudogene. The CDR3 goes from the cysteine to the phenylalanine over 19 residues. Of all the DNA, just the CDR3 is kept, 57 bases in frame from base 1.